This entry lists 25 T cell receptor beta chains sequenced from one sample in a study of vaccination and CD4 T cells after COVID-19 (dated by TCRdb to between 2021 and 2022). The treatment or condition tag for this specimen amounts to: 10-day PBMC culture with coronavirus spike peptide pools or control peptides (ViraFEST assay). CD4+ T cells from unexposed donors were collected before the COVID-19 pandemic (2011-2018). Library preparation used PCR. Sequencing was performed on an Illumina iSeq 100. At the Johns Hopkins FTIC core, DNA from the cultured CD4+ T cells underwent TCR sequencing with the Oncomine TCR Beta short-read assay. TCRdb reprocessed the public reads (quality trimming at Q25 with fastp, clone calling with MiXCR) and kept in-frame beta chains. Entries are consolidated by CDR3 protein sequence, retaining the most common genes and DNA. For this sample the table gives 5,500 to 8,500 distinct CDR3 sequences, of which roughly 50% were detected only once. Jointly, the top ten make up 30% to 35% of the sample.

No antigens are known for them. Input material: CD4+ T cells from blood, cultured in vitro. The receptors originated from a human donor in good health.

V usage is TRBV7-9 and J usage is TRBJ1-5; no clear D gene. Germline lookup yields CDR1 SEHNR and CDR2 FQNEAQ (reference sequence). The germline V and J ends were trimmed by 5 bases and 5 bases, with 10 bases remaining between them. The CDR3 length is 13 residues. The CDR3 is CASSPQVDQPQHF. The CDR3 DNA is TGTGCCAGCAGCCCCCAAGTCGATCAGCCCCAGCATTTT.

This clonotype was observed a single time. The chain employs TRBV12-3 or TRBV12-4 and TRBJ1-1; D is unclear. V lost 5 bases and J lost 0, with 10 bases in between. The CDR3 is made up of 14 amino acids. The CDR3 protein is CASSLRTVNTEAFF. DNA of the CDR3: TGTGCCAGCAGTCTCCGGACTGTGAACACTGAAGCTTTCTTT.

The chain joins TRBV12-3 or TRBV12-4 to TRBJ1-1, with 9 bases matching TRBD1. After removal of 7 bases from V and 3 bases from J, the junction contained 3 bases not matched to a gene. This CDR3 is built from 13 residues. The CDR3 nucleotides are TGTGCCAGCAAACGGGACAGGGACACTGAAGCTTTCTTT. It translates to CASKRDRDTEAFF.

This chain links TRBV9 with TRBJ2-5; the match to TRBD2 covers 8 bases. CDR1 SGDLS and CDR2 YYNGEE come from the germline V gene. V gave up 4 bases and J gave up 2 bases; unmatched junction bases: 7. The CDR3 length is 15 residues. CDR3 sequence reads: CASSNGGGPQETQYF. Written as DNA, the CDR3 is TGTGCCAGCAGCAACGGGGGGGGGCCGCAAGAGACCCAGTACTTC.

This chain uses TRBV27 with TRBJ2-7, with D possibly being TRBD1 (6 bases). Trimming shortened V by 1 base and J by 4 bases, and 14 bases separated the two germline ends. Per the germline V gene, CDR1 is MNHEY and CDR2 is SMNVEV (reference sequence). CDR3 size: 15 residues. The chain's CDR3 is CASSLLGVRGYEQYF. The CDR3 region has the DNA TGTGCCAGCAGTTTATTAGGTGTCAGGGGATACGAGCAGTACTTC.

The chain is built from TRBV7-2 and TRBJ2-3, with TRBD2 matching over 10 bases. Germline loops: CDR1 SGHTA, CDR2 FQGNSA. J gave up 2 bases and V 5 bases, and 7 bases lay outside the gene matches. CDR3 size: 16 residues. In DNA, the CDR3 is TGTGCCAGCAGCCTACTAGCGGGGAAGTCCACAGATACGCAGTATTTT. It specifies CASSLLAGKSTDTQYF.

This clonotype was seen only a few times. This sequence joins TRBV6-5 and TRBJ1-1; TRBD1 matches 9 bases. This CDR3 has 15 residues. Losses at the gene ends were 4 bases for V and 0 bases for J; bases not matched to a gene: 3. Germline assignment: CDR1 MNHEY and CDR2 SVGAGI. The CDR3 DNA reads TGTGCCAGCAGTTCCGGGACAGGGATGAACACTGAAGCTTTCTTT. Translated: CASSSGTGMNTEAFF.

The chain combines TRBV19 with TRBJ1-1; 9 nucleotides align to TRBD1. The CDR3 consists of 16 residues. The ends lost 4 bases at V and 4 bases at J; junction bases unmatched: 10. Germline assignment: CDR1 LNHDA and CDR2 SQIVND (reference sequence). The DNA for the CDR3 is TGTGCCAGTAGTACCCGATTACAGGGGGCAGGCACTGAAGCTTTCTTT. It translates to CASSTRLQGAGTEAFF.

The chain employs TRBV10-3 and TRBJ2-1; no reliable D call. CDR1 and CDR2 (germline): ENHRY, SYGVKD. Trimming cost V 7 bases and J 4 bases, with 11 bases left between them. CDR3 length: 13 residues. Here the CDR3 DNA reads TGTGCCATCACTTTGGACCGTTACAATGAGCAGTTCTTC. It specifies CAITLDRYNEQFF.

V and J are TRBV7-9 and TRBJ2-6; D is undetermined. From germline, CDR1 is SEHNR and CDR2 FQNEAQ (reference sequence). Trimming stripped 5 bases from V and 8 bases from J, with 7 bases between. This CDR3 is built from 12 residues. The CDR3 loop reads CASSQETNVLTF. The CDR3 DNA is TGTGCCAGCAGCCAAGAGACCAACGTCCTGACTTTC. Filled out from reference TRBV7-9 and TRBJ2-6, the complete variable domain reads DTGVSQNPRHKITKRGQNVTFRCDPISEHNRLYWYRQTLGQGPEFLTYFQNEAQLEKSRLLSDRFSAERPKGSFSTLEIQRTEQGDSAMYLCASSQETNVLTFGAGSRLTVL.

This rearrangement joins TRBV15 to TRBJ2-2, with 12 bases that match TRBD1. The CDR3 totals 16 residues. Germline CDR1 is LNHNV and CDR2 is YYDKDF (reference sequence). With V trimmed by 0 bases and J by 7 bases, 3 bases remained unmatched. The CDR3 sequence: CATSREGTGGYGELFF. Written as DNA, the CDR3 is TGTGCCACCAGCAGAGAGGGGACAGGGGGCTACGGGGAGCTGTTTTTT.

This clonotype was found a few times. This chain uses TRBV6-1 with TRBJ1-2; the match to TRBD1 covers 7 bases. CDR3 size: 12 residues. V dropped 6 bases and J dropped 3; count of bases not matched to a gene: 1. Germline CDR1 MNHNS, CDR2 SASEGT. Here the CDR3 DNA reads TGTGCCAGCAGGGGGACAGACTATGGCTACACCTTC. Its protein product is CASRGTDYGYTF.

This clonotype has a handful of counts. The genes are TRBV20-1 and TRBJ2-1, with D perhaps matching TRBD1 (5 bases). V shed 3 bases and J shed 4 bases, with 13 bases lying between them. Germline V CDR1 and CDR2: DFQATT, SNEGSKA (reference sequence). The CDR3 runs to 14 residues. In DNA form, the CDR3 reads TGCAGTGCTAGCGACAGCTCGAATTACAATGAGCAGTTCTTC. This codes for CSASDSSNYNEQFF.

This chain joins TRBV7-8 and TRBJ1-5; a possible D gene is TRBD1 (6 bases). The germline V and J ends were trimmed by 5 bases and 4 bases, with 12 bases remaining between them. The germline gives CDR1 SGHVS, CDR2 FQNEAQ. The CDR3 loop spans 14 amino acids. Here the CDR3 DNA reads TGTGCCAGCAGCCGCGGACAGCAAAATCAGCCCCAGCATTTT. As protein: CASSRGQQNQPQHF.

The chain joins TRBV24-1 to TRBJ2-1; 11 nucleotides agree with TRBD2. Germline V lookup: CDR1 KGHDR, CDR2 SFDVKD. V trimming: 6 bases; J trimming: 4 bases; junction bases outside the gene matches: 1. The CDR3 is 14 residues long. CDR3: CATSTSGGYNEQFF. The CDR3 nucleotides are TGTGCCACCAGTACTAGCGGGGGTTACAATGAGCAGTTCTTC.

The CDR3 DNA is TGCAGTGCCCAGCACAGGGCAAACTATGGCTACACCTTC. Translating it yields CSAQHRANYGYTF. The chain combines TRBV20-1 with TRBJ1-2, with D perhaps TRBD1 (6 bases). V was cut by 6 bases and J by 2 bases, with 13 bases left in between. CDR1 is DFQATT and CDR2 is SNEGSKA in the germline V gene (reference sequence). The CDR3 has 13 amino acids.

The chain couples TRBV6-1 to TRBJ2-1, with TRBD1 matching 7 bases. The better agreement between TRBJ2-7 and the DNA end casts doubt on the J call. The CDR3 has 13 amino acids. Germline V gene data show CDR1 as MNHNS and CDR2 as SASEGT. CDR3 DNA sequence: TGTGCCAGCACCCGGGACAGTGACCGGGAGCAGTACTTC. Amino acid sequence: CASTRDSDREQYF.

The V gene is TRBV18, the J gene TRBJ1-1; D is uncertain. V was trimmed by 5 bases and J by 1 base, leaving 5 bases between them. CDR3 length equals 12 residues. Germline values: CDR1 KGHSH, CDR2 LQKENI. CDR3 sequence reads: CASSFGNTEAFF. The CDR3 region has the DNA TGTGCCAGCTCATTTGGGAACACTGAAGCTTTCTTT.

The J gene is TRBJ1-1, the V gene TRBV6-5; D is unclear. The CDR3 has 14 amino acids. V lost 4 bases and J 4 bases, leaving 13 bases between the germline ends. The germline CDR1 and CDR2 sequences are MNHEY and SVGAGI. The DNA for the CDR3 is TGTGCCAGCAGTTCCGACCGTTACGGCACTGAAGCTTTCTTT. Translating it yields CASSSDRYGTEAFF.

The chain carries TRBV19 and TRBJ2-7, with D uncertain. Germline V lookup: CDR1 LNHDA, CDR2 SQIVND (reference sequence). This CDR3 comprises 13 residues. The V and J ends lost 4 bases and 0 bases respectively, with 7 bases between them. The CDR3 region is CASSNRSSYEQYF. As DNA, the CDR3 is TGTGCCAGTAGTAACAGAAGCTCCTACGAGCAGTACTTC.

This clonotype was observed a handful of times. This chain joins TRBV10-1 and TRBJ2-1; 8 bases are a match to TRBD2. The CDR3 is 15 residues long. The V segment lost 3 bases and the J segment 2 bases; nucleotides outside the gene matches: 3. Germline CDR1 and CDR2: WNHNN and SYGVQD (reference sequence). In DNA form, the CDR3 reads TGCGCCAGCAGTGAAGCGGGGGTGACCTACAATGAGCAGTTCTTC. Its protein is CASSEAGVTYNEQFF.

The genes are TRBV20-1 and TRBJ1-2, with 8 bases matching TRBD1. Germline assignment: CDR1 DFQATT and CDR2 SNEGSKA (reference sequence). V lost 1 base, J lost 4 bases, and 5 bases stayed unmatched. The CDR3 runs 14 residues. CDR3 sequence reads: CSARAQGAIYGYTF. The CDR3 bases are TGCAGTGCTAGAGCCCAGGGGGCTATCTATGGCTACACCTTC.

This rearrangement joins TRBV9 to TRBJ2-7; D remains ambiguous. The CDR3 totals 13 residues. The germline gives CDR1 SGDLS, CDR2 YYNGEE. The germline V and J ends were trimmed by 4 bases and 1 base, with 9 bases remaining between them. The CDR3: CASSSDPSYEQYF. CDR3 in DNA: TGTGCCAGCAGCTCGGATCCTTCCTACGAGCAGTACTTC.

The gene calls are TRBV12-3 or TRBV12-4 and TRBJ1-5, with TRBD1 as a possible D gene (6 bases). V was shortened by 7 bases and J by 6 bases, with 16 bases between the two germline ends. The CDR3 is 14 amino acids. The CDR3 nucleotides are TGTGCCAGCACAGCCGGGACATCTGCTCAGCCCCAGCATTTT. Its translation is CASTAGTSAQPQHF.

By share, this clonotype counts as medium-sized. The chain recombines TRBV19 with TRBJ1-4, with 7 bases lining up with TRBD1. This CDR3 region has 15 residues. CDR1 is LNHDA, CDR2 SQIVND, per germline (reference sequence). V shed 4 bases, J shed 3 bases, and the junction held 5 bases outside the gene matches. The CDR3 DNA is TGTGCCAGTAGTACTCCAACAGGGGCTAATGAAAAACTGTTTTTT. Translation: CASSTPTGANEKLFF.